This T cell receptor (beta chain) was captured by sequencing in a study of T cell changes during pregnancy in multiple sclerosis. Measured with immunoSEQ multiplex PCR; TCRdb has only the in-frame clones, and not every one. The sample includes 35,000 or so clones, 93% of them seen just once. Trimming cost V 6 bases and J 3 bases; bases outside gene matches: 10. CDR3 length: 15 amino acids. Germline V gene data show CDR1 as SGHVS and CDR2 as FQNEAQ. This receptor was identified in a female donor with multiple sclerosis, enrolled in a pregnancy study. This sample comprised CD4+ T cells from peripheral blood mononuclear cells, obtained in the first trimester of pregnancy. The chain employs TRBV7-8 and TRBJ1-1, with 7 bases aligning to TRBD1. DNA of the CDR3: TGTGCCAGCAGTTCGGGGGACAGCCGGGACACTGAAGCTTTCTTT. Amino acid sequence: CASSSGDSRDTEAFF.